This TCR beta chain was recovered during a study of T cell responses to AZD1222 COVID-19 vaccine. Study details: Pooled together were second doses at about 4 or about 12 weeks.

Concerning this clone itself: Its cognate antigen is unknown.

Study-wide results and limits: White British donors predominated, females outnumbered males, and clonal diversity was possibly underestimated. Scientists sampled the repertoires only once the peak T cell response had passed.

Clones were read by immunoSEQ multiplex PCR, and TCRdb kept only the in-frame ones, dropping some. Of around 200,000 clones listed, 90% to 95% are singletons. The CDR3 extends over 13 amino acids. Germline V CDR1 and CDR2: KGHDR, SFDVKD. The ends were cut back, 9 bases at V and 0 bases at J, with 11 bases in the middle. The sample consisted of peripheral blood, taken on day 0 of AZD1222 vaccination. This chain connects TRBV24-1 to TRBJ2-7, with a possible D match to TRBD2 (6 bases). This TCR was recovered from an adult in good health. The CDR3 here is CATSGTPSYEQYF. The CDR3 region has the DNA TGTGCCACCTCCGGGACTCCCTCCTACGAGCAGTACTTC.